The 13 T cell receptor beta chains given below trace back to one sample, sequenced in a study of identical twins. MiXCR was run by TCRdb on the 5' RACE reads, yielding one entry per CDR3 protein. The sample carries more than 600,000 distinct CDR3 sequences, roughly 20% recorded once. This sample was also put to use in a study of T cells expressing NK-cell markers.

Sequenced: PBMCs. These receptors came from a woman aged 18-35 years in good health.

This clonotype was seen a few times. This chain connects TRBV7-6 to TRBJ2-1, with 7 nucleotides matching TRBD1. Germline trimming cut 2 bases from V and 6 bases from J; bases unmatched to any gene: 10. CDR3 length equals 16 residues. CDR1 is SGHVS and CDR2 is FNYEAQ in the germline V gene. The CDR3 DNA sequence: TGTGCCAGCAGCTTATGGACGGGACAGCTACCCAATGAGCAGTTCTTC. It specifies CASSLWTGQLPNEQFF. Full variable domain (rest looked up from reference TRBV7-6 and TRBJ2-1): GAGVSQSPRYKVTKRGQDVALRCDPISGHVSLYWYRQALGQGPEFLTYFNYEAQQDKSGLPNDRFSAERPEGSISTLTIQRTEQRDSAMYRCASSLWTGQLPNEQFFGPGTRLTVL.

Only a few counts were recorded for this clonotype. The chain has TRBV7-9 and TRBJ2-1; 9 bases are a match to TRBD1. Germline V lookup: CDR1 SEHNR, CDR2 FQNEAQ (reference sequence). The CDR3 is made up of 15 amino acids. V lost 5 bases to trimming and J lost 5 bases; unmatched junction nucleotides: 7. The CDR3 nucleotides are TGTGCCAGCAGCATCGGACAGGGGATAAACAATGAGCAGTTCTTC. Its protein product is CASSIGQGINNEQFF.

Only a few counts were recorded for this clonotype. The chain employs TRBV21-1 and TRBJ2-1; the D call of TRBD1 is as the table states it, not checked on the DNA. TRBV21-1 is described as a pseudogene. The CDR3 runs 15 residues. In DNA form, the CDR3 reads TGTGCCAGCAGCAAAAGGGGTCGGAGTTCCAATGAGCAGTTCTTC. This gives the protein CASSKRGRSSNEQFF.

V gene TRBV7-8 combines with J gene TRBJ2-3; D remains unclear. Germline lookup yields CDR1 SGHVS and CDR2 FQNEAQ. The V and J ends lost 6 bases and 0 bases respectively, with 16 bases between them. The CDR3 has 16 amino acids. Written as DNA, the CDR3 is TGTGCCAGCAGACTCGATGGAGTGACTAGCACAGATACGCAGTATTTT. This translates into CASRLDGVTSTDTQYF.

The V and J genes are TRBV20-1 and TRBJ2-2, with 7 positions matching TRBD2. Germline V gene data show CDR1 as DFQATT and CDR2 as SNEGSKA (reference sequence). The V segment lost 3 bases and the J segment 5 bases; nucleotides outside the gene matches: 6. The CDR3 consists of 14 residues. The CDR3 coding sequence is TGCAGTGCTAGTGCGGGAGAGGGTACCGGGGAGCTGTTTTTT. Amino acids: CSASAGEGTGELFF.

V and J are TRBV12-3 or TRBV12-4 and TRBJ2-1, with D maybe TRBD1 (5 bases). The CDR3 is 13 residues long. The V gene lost 0 bases and the J gene lost 10 bases, with 10 bases spanning the gap. The CDR3 bases are TGTGCCAGCAGTTTAGCGCAGGGTTTGGAGCAGTTCTTC. This translates into CASSLAQGLEQFF.

This clonotype has more than one count but fewer than ten. This chain uses TRBV2 with TRBJ1-1, with a weak D call TRBD1 (5 bases). This CDR3 has 15 residues. V was shortened by 7 bases and J by 1 base, with 16 bases between the two germline ends. Germline assignment: CDR1 SNHLY and CDR2 FYNNEI. CDR3 DNA: TGTGCCAGCACCGAGGATACAGGCCGGAACACTGAAGCTTTCTTT. Translated: CASTEDTGRNTEAFF. The variable domain in full, completed from reference TRBV2 and TRBJ1-1, reads EPEVTQTPSHQVTQMGQEVILRCVPISNHLYFYWYRQILGQKVEFLVSFYNNEISEKSEIFDDQFSVERPDGSNFTLKIRSTKLEDSAMYFCASTEDTGRNTEAFFGQGTRLTVV.

The gene calls are TRBV29-1 and TRBJ2-5; D is unresolved. From germline, CDR1 is SQVTM and CDR2 ANQGSEA. Trimming left V 5 bases short and J 4 bases short, with 11 bases between. There are 12 residues in the CDR3. DNA for the CDR3: TGCAGCGTTAAGGAAACGAGAGAGACCCAGTACTTC. The encoded protein is CSVKETRETQYF.

This chain links TRBV7-9 with TRBJ1-1; D possibly corresponds to TRBD1 (5 bases). Trimming took 5 bases from V and 7 from J, leaving 14 bases between them. CDR3 size: 13 residues. Germline CDR1 SEHNR, CDR2 FQNEAQ (reference sequence). The CDR3 DNA sequence: TGTGCCAGCAGCCGGGATACCGACAGTGAAGCTTTCTTT. Amino acids: CASSRDTDSEAFF.

This rearrangement joins TRBV12-3 or TRBV12-4 to TRBJ1-1; D uncertain. The CDR3 totals 13 residues. V was cut by 10 bases and J by 1 base, with 13 bases left in between. Written as DNA, the CDR3 is TGTGCCACCCGCTCGGACGGGAACACTGAAGCTTTCTTT. Its protein product is CATRSDGNTEAFF.

This clonotype was found once. The V call is TRBV20-1, the J call TRBJ2-7, with TRBD2 as a possible D gene (6 bases). Per germline, CDR1 DFQATT and CDR2 SNEGSKA (reference sequence). Trimming removed 3 bases from V and 6 bases from J, with 24 bases in between. The CDR3 is 16 amino acids. CDR3 amino acids: CSASRVSGLTVGEQYF. The CDR3 nucleotides read TGCAGTGCTAGTAGGGTTTCGGGACTTACGGTTGGCGAGCAGTACTTC.

This clonotype was picked up a small number of times. This sequence joins TRBV4-2 and TRBJ2-5, with 7 nucleotides matching TRBD2. V trimming: 3 bases; J trimming: 7 bases; junction bases outside the gene matches: 11. The CDR3 runs to 15 residues. CDR1 and CDR2 (germline): LGHNA, YNFKEQ. The DNA of the CDR3 is TGTGCCAGCAGCCAGGTTGCGGGAGTGTTAGGGACCCAGTACTTC. The encoded protein is CASSQVAGVLGTQYF.

The chain recombines TRBV29-1 with TRBJ2-7, with D perhaps TRBD1 (6 bases). Per the germline V gene, CDR1 is SQVTM and CDR2 is ANQGSEA. V was shortened by 1 base and J by 3 bases, with 16 bases between the two germline ends. CDR3 length equals 15 residues. The CDR3 region is CSVEAPVGAFYEQYF. The CDR3 region has the DNA TGCAGCGTTGAAGCCCCAGTGGGGGCATTCTACGAGCAGTACTTC.